The clone carrying this TCR beta chain was seen a handful of times. Its antigen remains unidentified. Compared with germline, one end of the junction differs, possibly owing to a read error. This sample stems from a study of T cells in Graves' hyperthyroidism and ophthalmopathy. At the level of the study: Before treatment of any kind, peripheral blood was taken at initial diagnosis.

Overall study findings and caveats: Most thyroid clonotypes with frequency above 0.001 were detected in blood. Researchers report that a 13 V-J model separated ophthalmopathy from stable hyperthyroidism.

Germline V gene data show CDR1 as KGHDR and CDR2 as SFDVKD. The CDR3 totals 16 residues. The CDR3 regions of TCR beta were amplified from RNA transcripts. An initial round of RT-PCR targeting the TCR CDR3 relied on the HTBI primer set. One entry per CDR3 protein, called by TCRdb with MiXCR from the multiplex PCR reads. Of about 700,000 distinct CDR3 sequences listed, about 14% are singletons. This clonotype originated in a woman aged 18-30 years with Graves' hyperthyroidism. Sequenced input: blood. The V and J genes are TRBV24-1 and TRBJ2-1, with TRBD2 identical over 9 bases. The CDR3 coding sequence is TGTGCCACCTGTGACCTTAGCGGGGGAACCTACAATGAGCAGTTCTTC. Its translation is CATCDLSGGTYNEQFF.